The 20 T cell receptor beta chains listed next were all sequenced from one sample in a study of technical replicates of blood from a handful of donors. Data came from immunoSEQ multiplex PCR; TCRdb stores just in-frame clones and leaves some out. Counted here are roughly 70,000 clones, approximately 93% occurring once; the ten biggest clones make up roughly 0.37%. The specimen sequenced was T cells isolated from PBMCs. These receptors were obtained from a human donor in good health.

Details on this clone: This same CDR3 is encoded by further DNA sequences in the sample. The chain employs TRBV25-1 and TRBJ2-3; D perhaps matches TRBD1 (5 bases). CDR3 length: 13 residues. Germline V CDR1 and CDR2: MGHDK, SYGVNS. With 4 bases removed from V and 1 base from J, the gap between germline ends came to 6 bases. CDR3 loop: CASSAQGTDTQYF. In DNA, the CDR3 is TGTGCCAGCAGTGCACAGGGCACAGATACGCAGTATTTT.

The V gene is TRBV29-1, the J gene TRBJ2-7; 7 bases are a match to TRBD1. This CDR3 spans 14 amino acids. Germline V gene lookup returns CDR1 SQVTM and CDR2 ANQGSEA. J gave up 3 bases and V 7 bases, and 12 bases lay outside the gene matches. The CDR3 reads CSASRQGVGYEQYF. In nucleotides, the CDR3 is TGCAGCGCATCGAGACAGGGCGTGGGCTACGAGCAGTACTTC.

The chain employs TRBV30 and TRBJ1-2; D not resolved. Per germline, CDR1 GTSNPN and CDR2 SVGIG (reference sequence). This CDR3 is built from 13 residues. V shed 0 bases and J shed 8 bases, with 13 bases lying between them. The CDR3 here is CAWSVGRLGGYTF. The CDR3 DNA reads as TGTGCCTGGAGTGTAGGCAGGTTAGGCGGCTACACCTTC.

This clone was seen more than once but under ten times. The V gene is TRBV13, the J gene TRBJ2-7; D is unresolved. Germline values: CDR1 PRHDT, CDR2 FYEKMQ (reference sequence). V was pared by 5 bases and J by 0 bases, with 8 bases between. This CDR3 is 13 amino acids long. CDR3 coding DNA: TGTGCCAGCAGCCCAAGGAGCTCCTACGAGCAGTACTTC. Translated, it gives CASSPRSSYEQYF.

The chain joins TRBV6-6 to TRBJ1-4; perhaps TRBD1 as D (6 bases). Per germline, CDR1 MNHNY and CDR2 SVGAGI (reference sequence). The V and J ends lost 5 bases and 8 bases respectively, with 18 bases between them. The CDR3 has 15 amino acids. The CDR3 DNA is TGTGCCAGCAGTGCGAACAGGGAGGGTCAGGAAAAACTGTTTTTT. Translation: CASSANREGQEKLFF.

The chain carries TRBV6-5 and TRBJ2-5, with TRBD1 as a possible D gene (6 bases). The length of the CDR3 is 16 residues. Germline V gene sequence: CDR1 MNHEY, CDR2 SVGAGI. Trimming removed 4 bases from V and 4 bases from J, with 19 bases in between. The CDR3 loop reads CASSFWPQGGTETQYF. The CDR3 nucleotides read TGTGCCAGCAGTTTTTGGCCCCAAGGGGGAACAGAGACCCAGTACTTC.

This clone was seen more than once but under ten times. The rearrangement uses TRBV6-5 and TRBJ1-2; the D is unclear. V shed 6 bases and J shed 3 bases, with 8 bases lying between them. CDR1 is MNHEY and CDR2 is SVGAGI in the germline V gene. The CDR3 runs 12 residues. The CDR3 spells CASSEQDYGYTF. The CDR3 bases are TGTGCCAGCAGCGAGCAAGACTATGGCTACACCTTC.

The genes are TRBV19 and TRBJ2-7, with 14 bases matching TRBD2. This CDR3 spans 15 amino acids. After removal of 7 bases from V and 6 bases from J, the junction contained 8 bases not matched to a gene. The germline gives CDR1 LNHDA, CDR2 SQIVND (reference sequence). The CDR3 here is CASKGLAGVRGEQYF. The CDR3 DNA reads TGTGCCAGTAAGGGACTAGCGGGAGTTCGTGGCGAGCAGTACTTC.

V gene TRBV18 combines with J gene TRBJ2-7, with TRBD1 matching 7 bases. Germline trimming cut 6 bases from V and 2 bases from J; bases unmatched to any gene: 7. This CDR3 has 14 residues. Germline-derived CDR1 and CDR2 are KGHSH and LQKENI. The CDR3 loop reads CASSPGQEAYEQYF. The CDR3 bases are TGTGCCAGCTCTCCTGGACAGGAGGCCTACGAGCAGTACTTC.

Notes on this clone: Its ends do not fully match the called genes, so a read error is possible. V gene TRBV7-7 combines with J gene TRBJ2-3; D might be TRBD1 (5 bases). This CDR3 is built from 17 residues. Germline assignment: CDR1 SSHAT and CDR2 FNYEAQ (reference sequence). The CDR3 nucleotides read TGTGCTAGCAGCTTAGCCAGGACACCTGAACCCACAGATACGCAGTATTTT. Translation: CASSLARTPEPTDTQYF.

The CDR3, as DNA: TGTGCCAGTAGTATAGTCGGAGGAGGGACAGATACGCAGTATTTT. It specifies CASSIVGGGTDTQYF. The chain links TRBV19 to TRBJ2-3, with D perhaps TRBD2 (6 bases). Germline loops: CDR1 LNHDA, CDR2 SQIVND (reference sequence). Between the trimmed V and J ends, which lost 1 base and 3 bases, there was a span of 11 bases. The CDR3 runs to 15 residues. Drawing the rest from reference TRBV19 and TRBJ2-3, the complete variable domain is DGGITQSPKYLFRKEGQNVTLSCEQNLNHDAMYWYRQDPGQGLRLIYYSQIVNDFQKGDIAEGYSVSREKKESFPLTVTSAQKNPTAFYLCASSIVGGGTDTQYFGPGTRLTVL.

The chain links TRBV5-4 to TRBJ1-1; the D gene is possibly TRBD1 (6 bases). The CDR3 is 14 residues long. Germline CDR1 reads SGHNT; CDR2 reads YYREEE (reference sequence). Trimming removed 3 bases from V and 1 base from J, with 10 bases in between. This CDR3 is CASSSQQGNTEAFF. CDR3 sequence (DNA): TGTGCCAGCAGCTCCCAACAGGGGAACACTGAAGCTTTCTTT.

The chain carries TRBV9 and TRBJ1-1; a possible D gene is TRBD1 (5 bases). The CDR3 runs 12 residues. V was pared by 4 bases and J by 9 bases, with 13 bases between. Germline V gives CDR1 SGDLS, CDR2 YYNGEE. The CDR3 bases are TGTGCCAGCAGCTCATACTCAGGGCAAGCTTTCTTT. Encoded protein: CASSSYSGQAFF. Using reference TRBV9 and TRBJ1-1 for the parts outside the CDR3, the full variable domain is DSGVTQTPKHLITATGQRVTLRCSPRSGDLSVYWYQQSLDQGLQFLIQYYNGEERAKGNILERFSAQQFPDLHSELNLSSLELGDSALYFCASSSYSGQAFFGQGTRLTVV.

V is TRBV11-2 and J is TRBJ1-5; D possibly corresponds to TRBD1 (5 bases). Germline V lookup: CDR1 SGHAT, CDR2 FQNNGV. This CDR3 has 13 residues. V was clipped by 6 bases and J by 3 bases, with 9 bases between them. The CDR3 DNA sequence: TGTGCCAGCAGGCAGGGTTACAATCAGCCCCAGCATTTT. Its translation is CASRQGYNQPQHF.

The gene calls are TRBV19 and TRBJ2-7; 10 nucleotides agree with TRBD2. CDR3 length: 16 residues. Germline V gives CDR1 LNHDA, CDR2 SQIVND (reference sequence). V lost 6 bases and J lost 4; bases outside the gene matches: 12. CDR3 amino acids: CASSLNVPSGSYEQYF. In DNA, the CDR3 is TGTGCCAGTAGCCTCAATGTACCTAGCGGGAGTTACGAGCAGTACTTC.

The chain recombines TRBV6-5 with TRBJ1-2; D is perhaps TRBD1 (5 bases). The length of the CDR3 is 13 residues. Germline V gives CDR1 MNHEY, CDR2 SVGAGI. Trimming shortened V by 2 bases and J by 8 bases, and 12 bases separated the two germline ends. The CDR3 here is CASSYVQGRGYTF. CDR3 nucleotide sequence: TGTGCCAGCAGTTACGTCCAGGGCCGAGGCTACACCTTC.

The chain combines TRBV9 with TRBJ2-7; TRBD2 aligns across 10 bases. The ends lost 2 bases at V and 0 bases at J; junction bases unmatched: 2. Germline V gene sequence: CDR1 SGDLS, CDR2 YYNGEE. The CDR3 sequence is 15 residues long. Written as DNA, the CDR3 is TGTGCCAGCAGCGTTAGCGGGGGGAACTCCTACGAGCAGTACTTC. Protein product: CASSVSGGNSYEQYF.

The gene calls are TRBV25-1 and TRBJ1-5; maybe TRBD1 (6 bases). V gave up 6 bases and J gave up 8 bases, with 11 bases separating them. The CDR3 loop spans 12 amino acids. Per germline, CDR1 MGHDK and CDR2 SYGVNS. CDR3 protein: CASSVGGEPQHF. For the CDR3, the DNA is TGTGCCAGCAGCGTAGGGGGGGAGCCCCAGCATTTT.

The CDR3 loop reads CASSGAGGFRELFF. CDR3 in DNA: TGTGCCAGCAGTGGAGCGGGAGGGTTCCGGGAGCTGTTTTTT. The chain links TRBV6-5 to TRBJ2-2; 10 nucleotides match TRBD2. This CDR3 is 14 amino acids long. The germline CDR1 and CDR2 sequences are MNHEY and SVGAGI. The V segment lost 5 bases and the J segment 9 bases; nucleotides outside the gene matches: 6.

J is TRBJ2-5 and V is TRBV7-9; 10 nucleotides match TRBD2. After removal of 4 bases from V and 5 bases from J, the junction contained 4 bases not matched to a gene. The germline V gene has CDR1 SEHNR and CDR2 FQNEAQ (reference sequence). This CDR3 contains 14 residues. The CDR3 sequence is CASSSSGRSETQYF. The CDR3 DNA sequence: TGTGCCAGCAGCTCTAGCGGGAGATCTGAGACCCAGTACTTC. Full variable domain (remainder filled in from reference TRBV7-9 and TRBJ2-5): DTGVSQNPRHKITKRGQNVTFRCDPISEHNRLYWYRQTLGQGPEFLTYFQNEAQLEKSRLLSDRFSAERPKGSFSTLEIQRTEQGDSAMYLCASSSSGRSETQYFGPGTRLLVL.